A single T cell receptor (beta chain) is shown here with its context. In the source study's methods: Nucleated cell number was recorded as an estimate derived from reference gene primer amplification. Profiling relied on immunoSEQ multiplex PCR, and the TCRdb table lists in-frame clones only, not all of them. V and J calls plus clone size are reproduced from that table; the DNA served to infer D and trimming. Of 200,000 to 300,000 clones listed, roughly 87% were seen once; the top ten hold about 7%. This entry belongs to a study of blood T cell repertoires in COVID-19. The overall study: There were acute and convalescent COVID-19 samples, and they came from the United States, Italy and Spain. T cells, B-cell-depleted T cells, or PBMCs supplied cDNA or gDNA.

This receptor was identified in a man in his sixties who had recovered from COVID-19. What was sequenced was peripheral blood.

CDR3 in amino acids: CASRPGTENTEAFF. DNA of the CDR3: TGTGCCAGCAGGCCCGGGACAGAGAACACTGAAGCTTTCTTT. This chain uses TRBV6-5 with TRBJ1-1; the match to TRBD1 covers 7 bases. Germline lookup yields CDR1 MNHEY and CDR2 SVGAGI. This CDR3 has 14 amino acids. Trimming took 6 bases from V and 1 from J; bases not matched to a gene: 5.